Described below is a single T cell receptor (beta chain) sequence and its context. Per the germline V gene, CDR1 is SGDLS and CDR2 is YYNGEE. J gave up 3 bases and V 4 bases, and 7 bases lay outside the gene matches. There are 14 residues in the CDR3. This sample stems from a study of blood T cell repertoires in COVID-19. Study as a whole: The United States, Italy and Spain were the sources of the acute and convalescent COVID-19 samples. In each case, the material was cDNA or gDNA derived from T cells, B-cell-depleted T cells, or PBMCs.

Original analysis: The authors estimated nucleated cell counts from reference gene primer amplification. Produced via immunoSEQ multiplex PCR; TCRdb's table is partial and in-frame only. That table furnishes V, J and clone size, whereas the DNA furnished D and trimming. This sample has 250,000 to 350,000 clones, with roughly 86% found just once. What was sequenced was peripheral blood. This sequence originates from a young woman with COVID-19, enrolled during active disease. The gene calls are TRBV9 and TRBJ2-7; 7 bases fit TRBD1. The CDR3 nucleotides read TGTGCCAGCAGCCTCCGGGACAGCTTCTACGAGCAGTACTTC. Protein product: CASSLRDSFYEQYF.